This TCR beta chain stems from a study of identical twins. This clonotype has only a few counts. The germline V gene encodes CDR1 MDHEN and CDR2 SYDVKM. Trimming took 3 bases from V and 2 from J; bases not matched to a gene: 6. The CDR3 covers 15 residues. From the 5' RACE reads, TCRdb called clonotypes with MiXCR, one entry per CDR3 protein. The sample shows approximately 1.8 million distinct CDR3 sequences, less than 35% of them seen only once. This clonotype was obtained from a newborn girl in good health. Sequencing was performed on cord blood. The V gene is TRBV28, the J gene TRBJ2-7, with TRBD1 matching 8 bases. The CDR3 bases are TGTGCCAGCAGTTTTGTCCGGACAGGGACCTACGAGCAGTACTTC. It specifies CASSFVRTGTYEQYF.